Listed here are 26 T cell receptor beta chains from one sample, sequenced in a study of shared clonotypes between healthy human individuals (TCRdb year 2020). Library preparation used the immunoSEQ multiplex PCR assay. As stored in TCRdb, this immuneACCESS dataset retains in-frame rearrangements with V and J assigned. A fraction of the clones does not appear; measured against another copy, unresolved V genes explain less than half of the discrepancy, and the remainder lacks a known reason. This sample is represented by around 2.5 million clones; roughly 93% of them were singletons. Jointly, the top ten make up about 0.38% of the sample. The sequencing sample was made of naive CD4+ T cells from PBMCs. This sample's cell subset or site label indicates: CD45RA+ positively selected. All receptors derive from a man aged 18 to 35 in good health. Some clones in this sample may be carry-over from other donors' samples.

This chain uses TRBV6-1 with TRBJ2-1; perhaps TRBD2 as D (6 bases). The V gene's germline CDR1 is MNHNS and CDR2 SASEGT. This CDR3 has 16 amino acids. The germline V and J ends were trimmed by 0 bases and 3 bases, with 12 bases remaining between them. Here the CDR3 reads CASSEAGLASYNEQFF. In DNA form, the CDR3 reads TGTGCCAGCAGTGAAGCGGGGCTAGCGAGCTACAATGAGCAGTTCTTC.

V is TRBV15 and J is TRBJ2-2; D is possibly TRBD2 (5 bases). The ends were cut back, 1 base at V and 7 bases at J, with 10 bases in the middle. The CDR3 runs 14 residues. CDR1 LNHNV and CDR2 YYDKDF come from the germline V gene (reference sequence). CDR3 in DNA: TGTGCCACCAGCAGAGCGGGGTTTGTCGGGGAGCTGTTTTTT. This gives the protein CATSRAGFVGELFF.

The chain has TRBV15 and TRBJ1-4; D is unresolved. CDR3 size: 16 residues. CDR1 and CDR2 (germline): LNHNV, YYDKDF (reference sequence). V was shortened by 3 bases and J by 8 bases, with 19 bases between the two germline ends. CDR3: CATSRGGRAVEEKLFF. Written as DNA, the CDR3 is TGTGCCACCAGCAGGGGTGGTCGGGCAGTCGAGGAAAAACTGTTTTTT.

J is TRBJ1-4 and V is TRBV28, with D hard to call. Germline CDR1 is MDHEN and CDR2 is SYDVKM. The ends were cut back, 2 bases at V and 9 bases at J, with 7 bases in the middle. The CDR3 is made up of 12 amino acids. CDR3 sequence reads: CASSLPTKKLFF. CDR3 nucleotides: TGTGCCAGCAGTTTACCGACGAAAAAACTGTTTTTT.

The chain has TRBV19 and TRBJ2-6; 11 bases agree with TRBD1. Trimming cost V 5 bases and J 1 base; bases outside gene matches: 7. This CDR3 region has 18 residues. Germline-derived CDR1 and CDR2 are LNHDA and SQIVND (reference sequence). DNA for the CDR3: TGTGCCAGTAGTTTTGGACAGGGGGCCTCGTCTGGGGCCAACGTCCTGACTTTC. Protein sequence: CASSFGQGASSGANVLTF.

The J gene is TRBJ2-7, the V gene TRBV5-1, with TRBD1 identical over 7 bases. J gave up 6 bases and V 7 bases, and 19 bases lay outside the gene matches. Germline loops: CDR1 SGHRS, CDR2 YFSETQ. This CDR3 has 16 amino acids. DNA of the CDR3: TGCGCCAGCGCCAAAGGGGGCCCAAGGGGACGTAGCGAGCAGTACTTC. It translates to CASAKGGPRGRSEQYF.

The genes are TRBV30 and TRBJ1-6; perhaps TRBD1 as D (6 bases). The CDR3 length is 16 residues. CDR1 is GTSNPN, CDR2 SVGIG, per germline (reference sequence). Trimming shortened V by 3 bases and J by 0 bases, and 12 bases separated the two germline ends. The CDR3 sequence: CAWRVLGGSYNSPLHF. The CDR3 DNA follows: TGTGCCTGGAGAGTCCTAGGGGGCTCCTATAATTCACCCCTCCACTTT.

This rearrangement joins TRBV7-6 to TRBJ2-3; no firm D call. This CDR3 has 15 residues. Trimming shortened V by 2 bases and J by 3 bases, and 12 bases separated the two germline ends. Germline lookup yields CDR1 SGHVS and CDR2 FNYEAQ. CDR3 bases: TGTGCCAGCAGCTTAAGCGATTGGGAAACAGATACGCAGTATTTT. It yields the protein CASSLSDWETDTQYF. The whole variable domain, remainder taken from reference TRBV7-6 and TRBJ2-3, is GAGVSQSPRYKVTKRGQDVALRCDPISGHVSLYWYRQALGQGPEFLTYFNYEAQQDKSGLPNDRFSAERPEGSISTLTIQRTEQRDSAMYRCASSLSDWETDTQYFGPGTRLTVL.

Notes on this clone: Distinct nucleotide sequences in the sample also encode this CDR3. The chain couples TRBV11-2 to TRBJ2-7; 9 bases map to TRBD2. The CDR3 contains 14 residues. With V trimmed by 5 bases and J by 2 bases, 4 bases remained unmatched. CDR1 is SGHAT and CDR2 is FQNNGV in the germline V gene. CDR3 sequence: CASSPREGPYEQYF. The DNA of the CDR3 is TGTGCCAGCAGCCCGCGGGAGGGCCCCTACGAGCAGTACTTC.

CDR3 sequence reads: CASSLTRDSYEQYF. CDR3 in DNA: TGTGCCAGCTCACTCACAAGGGACTCCTACGAGCAGTACTTC. This sequence joins TRBV18 and TRBJ2-7, with no clear D. Trimming stripped 4 bases from V and 0 bases from J, with 10 bases between. The CDR3 length is 14 residues. Germline CDR1 and CDR2: KGHSH and LQKENI.

This sequence joins TRBV10-3 and TRBJ2-1, with 8 bases matching TRBD2. The CDR3 sequence is 16 residues long. CDR1 and CDR2 (germline): ENHRY, SYGVKD. The junction had 15 bases not matched to a gene; V was cut back by 7 bases and J by 7 bases. CDR3 DNA sequence: TGTGCCATCACCCCGACTAGCAGCGGGAGAGGGAATGAGCAGTTCTTC. Translating it yields CAITPTSSGRGNEQFF.

This rearrangement joins TRBV25-1 to TRBJ2-7; D might be TRBD1 (5 bases). Germline lookup yields CDR1 MGHDK and CDR2 SYGVNS. The CDR3 length is 12 residues. V lost 4 bases to trimming and J lost 3 bases, with 7 bases between them. This chain's CDR3 is CASSAGLYEQYF. DNA for the CDR3: TGTGCCAGCAGTGCAGGGCTCTACGAGCAGTACTTC.

V and J are TRBV9 and TRBJ1-3, with D uncertain. Looked up from germline, CDR1 is SGDLS and CDR2 is YYNGEE. CDR3 length equals 10 residues. V lost 7 bases, J lost 8 bases, and 7 bases lay in between. This CDR3 is CASLGHTIYF. In DNA, the CDR3 is TGTGCCAGCCTGGGTCACACCATATATTTT.

This chain connects TRBV29-1 to TRBJ2-5; D unresolved. The CDR3 totals 13 residues. V was cut by 3 bases and J by 1 base, with 9 bases left in between. CDR1 SQVTM and CDR2 ANQGSEA come from the germline V gene. The CDR3 spells CSVDRVSQETQYF. The CDR3 DNA sequence: TGCAGCGTTGACAGAGTTTCCCAAGAGACCCAGTACTTC.

The J gene is TRBJ1-5, the V gene TRBV4-1; TRBD1 is a possible D gene (5 bases). CDR3 length equals 16 residues. Germline V gene sequence: CDR1 MGHRA, CDR2 YSYEKL. Trimming took 2 bases from V and 2 from J, leaving 13 bases between them. The DNA for the CDR3 is TGCGCCAGCAGCCAAAAGGGTAGGGGAGGCAATCAGCCCCAGCATTTT. Translating gives CASSQKGRGGNQPQHF.

Comment on this clone: In the same sample, other DNA sequences code for this CDR3. The J gene is TRBJ1-5, the V gene TRBV6-5; D gene unclear. CDR1 is MNHEY and CDR2 is SVGAGI in the germline V gene. V was pared by 2 bases and J by 4 bases, with 6 bases between. CDR3 length equals 13 residues. This chain's CDR3 is CASSYARNQPQHF. The CDR3 coding sequence is TGTGCCAGCAGTTACGCTCGGAATCAGCCCCAGCATTTT.

This clone was seen only a few times. The chain has TRBV30 and TRBJ1-5; 8 bases are a match to TRBD1. Trimming took 5 bases from V and 4 from J; bases not matched to a gene: 1. The CDR3 consists of 12 residues. Germline values: CDR1 GTSNPN, CDR2 SVGIG (reference sequence). CDR3 coding DNA: TGTGCCTGGGACAGGGGAAATCAGCCCCAGCATTTT. It yields the protein CAWDRGNQPQHF.

This chain links TRBV5-1 with TRBJ1-5, with D tentatively TRBD1 (5 bases). Looked up from germline, CDR1 is SGHRS and CDR2 is YFSETQ. Trimming removed 4 bases from V and 3 bases from J, with 11 bases in between. This CDR3 has 14 amino acids. The chain's CDR3 is CASSTTGDNQPQHF. As DNA, the CDR3 is TGCGCCAGCAGCACAACAGGAGACAATCAGCCCCAGCATTTT.

The V and J genes are TRBV5-6 and TRBJ2-1, with TRBD2 matching 9 bases. CDR3 length: 16 amino acids. Germline trimming cut 4 bases from V and 2 bases from J; bases unmatched to any gene: 7. From germline, CDR1 is SGHDT and CDR2 YYEEEE. The CDR3 DNA sequence: TGTGCCAGCAGCGCCTTGGGCGGGAGGGCCTACAATGAGCAGTTCTTC. Translated, it gives CASSALGGRAYNEQFF.

This chain connects TRBV5-6 to TRBJ2-3, with TRBD2 matching over 7 bases. The germline V gene has CDR1 SGHDT and CDR2 YYEEEE. V trimming: 1 base; J trimming: 4 bases; junction bases outside the gene matches: 3. This CDR3 spans 14 amino acids. The CDR3 protein is CASSLLAGADTQYF. The CDR3 DNA sequence: TGTGCCAGCAGCTTGCTGGCGGGAGCAGATACGCAGTATTTT.

The chain has TRBV9 and TRBJ2-7, with a tentative D call TRBD2 (6 bases). Trimming stripped 3 bases from V and 2 bases from J, with 12 bases between. Per germline, CDR1 SGDLS and CDR2 YYNGEE. The CDR3 is made up of 14 amino acids. CDR3 in amino acids: CASSAGTVAYEQYF. For the CDR3, the DNA is TGTGCCAGCAGCGCCGGGACTGTAGCCTACGAGCAGTACTTC.

Concerning this clone: The same CDR3 arises from other DNA sequences in this sample as well. The V gene is TRBV6-1, the J gene TRBJ2-1; 9 bases line up with TRBD2. From germline, CDR1 is MNHNS and CDR2 SASEGT. Germline trimming cut 1 base from V and 2 bases from J; bases unmatched to any gene: 0. This CDR3 is 15 amino acids long. CDR3 DNA sequence: TGTGCCAGCAGTGAAGGACTAGCGGCCTACAATGAGCAGTTCTTC. It encodes CASSEGLAAYNEQFF.

With regard to this clone: The sample has other DNA sequences that encode this CDR3 too. The chain is built from TRBV5-8 and TRBJ2-7; unclear D gene. The CDR3 is made up of 10 amino acids. Per germline, CDR1 SGHTS and CDR2 YDEGEE. Trimming cost V 4 bases and J 6 bases, with 5 bases left between them. This CDR3 reads CASSGVEQYF. As DNA, the CDR3 is TGTGCCAGCAGCGGAGTCGAGCAGTACTTC.

This chain links TRBV12-5 with TRBJ2-2; D unresolved. The CDR3 spans 9 residues. Trimming cost V 8 bases and J 5 bases, with 0 bases left between them. Germline lookup yields CDR1 LGHNT and CDR2 FRNRAP. This CDR3 reads CASTGELFF. The CDR3 bases are TGTGCTAGTACCGGGGAGCTGTTTTTT.

This CDR3 reads CASSLGRVTDTQYF. The CDR3 coding sequence is TGTGCCAGCAGCTTAGGAAGGGTGACAGATACGCAGTATTTT. The V call is TRBV11-2, the J call TRBJ2-3, with D hard to call. Germline V gene data show CDR1 as SGHAT and CDR2 as FQNNGV. V lost 1 base and J 3 bases, leaving 8 bases between the germline ends. The CDR3 is made up of 14 amino acids.

The rearrangement joins TRBV7-2 to TRBJ1-5; no clear D gene. The CDR3 contains 13 residues. Trimming stripped 5 bases from V and 7 bases from J, with 12 bases between. Germline loops: CDR1 SGHTA, CDR2 FQGNSA. CDR3 residues: CASSPERVQPQHF. For the CDR3, the DNA is TGTGCCAGCAGCCCCGAACGGGTCCAGCCCCAGCATTTT.